This note documents a single TCR beta chain sequence. The antigen this receptor binds is unknown. The sample holds no much larger clone one base away, and base qualities are not on file. These data are taken from a study of blood T cells in healthy people across ages (dated by TCRdb to 2015 to 2017). Broadly, across the study: In model experiments, roughly one uniquely barcoded TCR beta cDNA molecule per two T cells was captured by template switching. To track age-related changes in TCR beta repertoire diversity, the study relied on deep sequencing normalized with unique cDNA molecular identifiers. The donors were split into four age groups: young (average around 15 years), middle-aged (about 40), aged (approximately 59) and long-lived (over 75). To avoid experimental bias, donors of different ages were randomly spread across the sequencing lanes. The study analyzed two additional independent replicas of 1 million unique cDNA reads from the same blood draw for two donors, one aged 18 to 30 and one aged 80 or older. Here is what the overall study found, with its caveats: Donor CMV infection status was unknown, potentially confounding age-related changes in expanded clonotypes. Compared with the aged group, the long-lived group had more naive CD4+ T cells, fewer expanded clones and increased TCR diversity, suggesting age selection. Estimates of total diversity from one million sequenced T cells were regarded as lower bounds and underestimates. Observed TCR beta diversity per million T cells fell roughly linearly with age, and a significant reduction was already apparent by age approximately 40. Conclusive comparison of naive and antigen-experienced compartments was prevented by the profiling of bulk unsorted PBMCs. A strong correlation was found between observed TCR beta diversity and the percentage of naive T cells measured by flow cytometry.

The donors were a few dozen Caucasian individuals from Russia, aged roughly 6 to 100 years, who were systemically healthy. Each donor gave 8 to 10 milliliters of peripheral blood, collected into EDTA-treated Vacutainer tubes. Ficoll-Paque density-gradient centrifugation was used to isolate PBMCs, with at least 7 million obtained per sample. Total RNA was extracted from PBMCs with Trizol reagent, with at least 5 micrograms obtained per sample. For every donor, flow cytometry on a PBMC aliquot measured the percentage of naive CD45RAhigh/CD27high T cells. Reading the germline V gene (reference sequence) gives CDR1 DFQATT and CDR2 SNEGSKA. The germline V end is reduced by 1 base and the J end by 2 bases; junction bases left unmatched: 7. The CDR3 sequence holds 15 residues, the cysteine and phenylalanine included. Only the CDR3 region is kept as DNA, spanning 45 bases read in frame from base 1. The method was 5' RACE. The instrument was an Illumina HiSeq 2500. A second PCR of roughly 7 to 11 cycles was performed with a sample-barcoded 5' primer and a J-beta primer mix. A unique molecular identifier was introduced onto each TCR beta cDNA molecule by a template-switch 5' adaptor carrying 12 random nucleotides. Each sample yielded at least 3 million CDR3-containing paired-end reads. First-strand cDNA synthesis was performed from all RNA using the Mint cDNA synthesis kit, with priming by a TRBC-specific oligonucleotide. After uracil-DNA glycosylase treatment, a first 18-cycle PCR used universal primers M1SS and BC2_uni_R on all cDNA. In the paper's pipeline: Normalization of each sample was performed by random selection of 1 million high-quality reads, each carrying a distinct molecular identifier. Reads sharing molecular identifiers were discarded rather than binned into consensus sequences. MiTCR, with a Q25 quality threshold and the strictest error-elimination algorithm, was used for CDR3 identification, clonotype clustering and error correction. A nonparametric unseen species model using Euler transformation provided a lower-bound estimate of total TCR beta diversity. TCRdb reprocessed the public reads (quality trimming at Q25 with fastp, clone calling with MiXCR) and kept in-frame beta chains. Rows merge per CDR3 protein into single entries with the most common DNA and genes. TCRdb assigned the V and J calls; the authors' analysis was not used. This sample lists some 1.7 million distinct CDR3 sequences; about 30% were detected once. The biggest ten clones account for 7% to 9% of the sample.

This TCR came from a woman aged 25 to 39 in good health. Sequenced sample: blood. Recombination connected TRBV20-1 to TRBJ2-5; TRBD1 agrees with 7 junctional bases. The CDR3 protein: CSARGLGTAQETQYF. The nucleotide sequence reads as follows: TGCAGTGCTAGAGGCCTAGGGACAGCTCAAGAGACCCAGTACTTC.